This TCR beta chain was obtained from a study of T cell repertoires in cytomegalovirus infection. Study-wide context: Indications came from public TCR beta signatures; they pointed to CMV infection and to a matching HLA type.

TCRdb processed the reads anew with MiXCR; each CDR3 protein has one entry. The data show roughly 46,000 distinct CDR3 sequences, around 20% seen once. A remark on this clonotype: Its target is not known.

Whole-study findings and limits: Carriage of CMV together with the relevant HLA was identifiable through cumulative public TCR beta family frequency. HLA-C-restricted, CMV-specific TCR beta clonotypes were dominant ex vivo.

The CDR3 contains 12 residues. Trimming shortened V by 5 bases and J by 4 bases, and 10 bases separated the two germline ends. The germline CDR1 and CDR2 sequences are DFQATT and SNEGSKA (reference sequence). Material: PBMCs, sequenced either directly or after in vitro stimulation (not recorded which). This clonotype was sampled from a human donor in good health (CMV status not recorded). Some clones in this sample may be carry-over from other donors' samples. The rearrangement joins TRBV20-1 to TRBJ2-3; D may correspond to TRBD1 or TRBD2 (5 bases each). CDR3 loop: CSAAGTPDTQYF. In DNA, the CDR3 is TGCAGTGCTGCTGGGACCCCAGATACGCAGTATTTT.